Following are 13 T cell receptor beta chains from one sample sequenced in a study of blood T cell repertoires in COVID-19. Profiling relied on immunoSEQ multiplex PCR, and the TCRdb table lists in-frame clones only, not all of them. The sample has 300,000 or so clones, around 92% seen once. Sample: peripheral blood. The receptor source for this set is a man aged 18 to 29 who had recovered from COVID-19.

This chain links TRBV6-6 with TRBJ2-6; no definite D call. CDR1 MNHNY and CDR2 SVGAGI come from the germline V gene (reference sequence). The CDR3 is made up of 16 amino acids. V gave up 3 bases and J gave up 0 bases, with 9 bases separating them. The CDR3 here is CASSYNPVSGANVLTF. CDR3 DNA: TGTGCCAGCAGTTATAATCCGGTCTCTGGGGCCAACGTCCTGACTTTC.

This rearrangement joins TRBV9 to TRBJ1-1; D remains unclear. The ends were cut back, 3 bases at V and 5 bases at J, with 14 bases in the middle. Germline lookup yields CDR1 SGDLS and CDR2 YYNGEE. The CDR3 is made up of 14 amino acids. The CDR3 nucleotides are TGTGCCAGCAGCGCCGCGGTCGGCCAAACTGAAGCTTTCTTT. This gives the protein CASSAAVGQTEAFF.

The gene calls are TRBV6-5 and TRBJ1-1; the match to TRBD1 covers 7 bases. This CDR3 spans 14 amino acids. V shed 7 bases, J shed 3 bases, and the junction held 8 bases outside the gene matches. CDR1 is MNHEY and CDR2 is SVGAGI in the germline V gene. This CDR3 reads CASTQGTGDTEAFF. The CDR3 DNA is TGTGCCAGCACCCAAGGAACAGGGGACACTGAAGCTTTCTTT.

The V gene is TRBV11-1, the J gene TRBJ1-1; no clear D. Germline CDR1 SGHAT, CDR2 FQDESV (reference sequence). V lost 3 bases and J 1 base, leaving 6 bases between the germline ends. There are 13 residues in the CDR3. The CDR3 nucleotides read TGTGCCAGCAGCTTTGCACAGAACACTGAAGCTTTCTTT. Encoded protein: CASSFAQNTEAFF.

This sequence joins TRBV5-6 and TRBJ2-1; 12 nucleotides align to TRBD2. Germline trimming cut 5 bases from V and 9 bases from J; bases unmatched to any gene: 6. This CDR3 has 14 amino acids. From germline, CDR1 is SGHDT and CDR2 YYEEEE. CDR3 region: CASSRLAGDPEQFF. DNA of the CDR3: TGTGCCAGCAGTCGACTAGCGGGAGATCCTGAGCAGTTCTTC.

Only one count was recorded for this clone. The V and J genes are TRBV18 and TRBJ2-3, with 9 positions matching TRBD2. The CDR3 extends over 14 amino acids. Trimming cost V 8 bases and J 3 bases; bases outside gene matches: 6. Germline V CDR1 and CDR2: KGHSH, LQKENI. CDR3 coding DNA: TGTGCCAGCACCCCAGCGGGGGGTACAGATACGCAGTATTTT. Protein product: CASTPAGGTDTQYF. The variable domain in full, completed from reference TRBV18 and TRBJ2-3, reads NAGVMQNPRHLVRRRGQEARLRCSPMKGHSHVYWYRQLPEEGLKFMVYLQKENIIDESGMPKERFSAEFPKEGPSILRIQQVVRGDSAAYFCASTPAGGTDTQYFGPGTRLTVL.

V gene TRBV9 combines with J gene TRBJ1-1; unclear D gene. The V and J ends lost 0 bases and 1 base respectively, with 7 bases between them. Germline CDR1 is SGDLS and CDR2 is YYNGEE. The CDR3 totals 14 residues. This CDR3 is CASSVASGNTEAFF. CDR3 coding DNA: TGTGCCAGCAGCGTAGCTTCGGGGAACACTGAAGCTTTCTTT.

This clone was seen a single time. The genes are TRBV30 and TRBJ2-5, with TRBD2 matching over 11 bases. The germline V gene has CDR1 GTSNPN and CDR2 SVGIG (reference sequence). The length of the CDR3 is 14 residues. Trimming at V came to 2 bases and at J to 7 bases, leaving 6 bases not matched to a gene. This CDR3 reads CAWSLAGGPGTQYF. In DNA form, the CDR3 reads TGTGCCTGGAGTTTAGCGGGAGGGCCTGGGACCCAGTACTTC. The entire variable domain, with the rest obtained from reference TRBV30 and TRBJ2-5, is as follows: SQTIHQWPATLVQPVGSPLSLECTVEGTSNPNLYWYRQAAGRGLQLLFYSVGIGQISSEVPQNLSASRPQDRQFILSSKKLLLSDSGFYLCAWSLAGGPGTQYFGPGTRLLVL.

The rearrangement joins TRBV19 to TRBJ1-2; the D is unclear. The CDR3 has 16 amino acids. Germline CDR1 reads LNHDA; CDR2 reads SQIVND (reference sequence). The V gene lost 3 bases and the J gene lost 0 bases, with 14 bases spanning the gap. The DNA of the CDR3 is TGTGCCAGTAGTATCACAGCCATAGTTCCTAACTATGGCTACACCTTC. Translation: CASSITAIVPNYGYTF.

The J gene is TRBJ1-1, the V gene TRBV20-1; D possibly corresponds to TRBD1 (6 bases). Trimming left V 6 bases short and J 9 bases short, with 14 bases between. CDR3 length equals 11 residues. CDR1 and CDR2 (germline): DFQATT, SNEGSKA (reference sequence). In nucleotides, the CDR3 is TGCAGTGCAACCGGGACACCAAAAGCTTTCTTT. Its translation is CSATGTPKAFF.

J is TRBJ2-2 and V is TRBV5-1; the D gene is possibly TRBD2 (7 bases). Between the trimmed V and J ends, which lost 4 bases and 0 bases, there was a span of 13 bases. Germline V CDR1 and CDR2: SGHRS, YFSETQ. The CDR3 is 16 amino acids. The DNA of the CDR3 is TGCGCCAGCAGCCCACAGGGAGGGACGAACACCGGGGAGCTGTTTTTT. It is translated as CASSPQGGTNTGELFF.

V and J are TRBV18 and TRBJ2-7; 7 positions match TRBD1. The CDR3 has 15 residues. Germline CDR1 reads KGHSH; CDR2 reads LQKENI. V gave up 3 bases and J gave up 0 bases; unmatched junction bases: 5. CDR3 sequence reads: CASSPNRDSSYEQYF. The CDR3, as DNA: TGTGCCAGCTCACCTAACCGGGACAGCTCCTACGAGCAGTACTTC.

The CDR3 region is CASSIPGEYNQPQHF. CDR3 bases: TGTGCCAGCAGTATCCCGGGAGAGTACAATCAGCCCCAGCATTTT. V is TRBV6-2 or TRBV6-3 and J is TRBJ1-5; D not resolved. This CDR3 spans 15 amino acids. Trimming removed 5 bases at V and 3 bases at J, with 14 bases between. Germline assignment: CDR1 MNHEY and CDR2 SVGEGT.